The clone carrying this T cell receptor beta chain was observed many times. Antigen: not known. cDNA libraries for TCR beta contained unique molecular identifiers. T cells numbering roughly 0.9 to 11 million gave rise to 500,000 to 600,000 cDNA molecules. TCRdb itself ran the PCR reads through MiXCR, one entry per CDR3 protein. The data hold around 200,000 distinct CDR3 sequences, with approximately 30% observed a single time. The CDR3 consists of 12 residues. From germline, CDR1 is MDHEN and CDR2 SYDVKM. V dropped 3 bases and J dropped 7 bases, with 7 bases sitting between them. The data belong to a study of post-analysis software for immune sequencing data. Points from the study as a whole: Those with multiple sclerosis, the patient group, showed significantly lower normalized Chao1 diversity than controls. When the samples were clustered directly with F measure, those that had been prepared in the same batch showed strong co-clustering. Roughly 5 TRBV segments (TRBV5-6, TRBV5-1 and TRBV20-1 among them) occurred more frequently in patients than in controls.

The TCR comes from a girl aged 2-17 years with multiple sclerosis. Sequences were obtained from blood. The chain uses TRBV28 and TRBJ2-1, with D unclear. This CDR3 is CASSFMVNEQFF. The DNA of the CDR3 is TGTGCCAGCAGTTTTATGGTGAATGAGCAGTTCTTC.